The next 18 T cell receptor beta chains were all read from a single sample in a study of T-cell reconstitution after alpha-beta-depleted transplantation in children. This sample's TCRbeta library carried unique molecular identifier barcodes. TCRdb re-called the PCR reads with MiXCR, one entry per CDR3 protein. The sample lists roughly 200,000 distinct CDR3 sequences; roughly 7% were seen once. The input for sequencing was PBMCs, taken before TCRalphabeta/CD19-depleted stem cell transplant. The receptors stem from a boy younger than 10 with acute lymphoblastic leukemia, due to receive a stem cell transplant.

The gene calls are TRBV28 and TRBJ2-1; 7 bases are a match to TRBD2. The germline gives CDR1 MDHEN, CDR2 SYDVKM. Trimming at V came to 6 bases and at J to 9 bases, leaving 23 bases not matched to a gene. This CDR3 is 18 amino acids long. In nucleotides, the CDR3 is TGTGCCAGCAGCACCCCCGGGGGGTTAGGCGGGGGATCGTTTGAGCAGTTCTTC. Protein: CASSTPGGLGGGSFEQFF.

This chain uses TRBV11-2 with TRBJ2-7, with TRBD1 as a possible D gene (5 bases). Germline CDR1 SGHAT, CDR2 FQNNGV. The CDR3 has 14 residues. Trimming took off 6 bases at V and 6 bases at J, with 18 bases between the two ends. The CDR3 sequence: CASSSVFRVLEQYF. The CDR3 DNA reads TGTGCCAGCAGTTCCGTGTTCAGGGTTCTCGAGCAGTACTTC.

Ten or more counts support this clonotype. This chain uses TRBV10-3 with TRBJ1-1; 7 bases align to TRBD1. Per germline, CDR1 ENHRY and CDR2 SYGVKD. Unmatched junction bases numbered 3, after V lost 6 bases and J lost 5 bases. The CDR3 covers 12 residues. CDR3 loop: CAIREDRTEAFF. As DNA, the CDR3 is TGTGCCATCAGGGAGGACAGGACTGAAGCTTTCTTT.

This rearrangement joins TRBV5-6 to TRBJ1-5; possible D gene TRBD1, 5 bases. This CDR3 contains 12 residues. The V and J ends lost 3 bases and 7 bases respectively, with 8 bases between them. The germline gives CDR1 SGHDT, CDR2 YYEEEE. The CDR3: CASSSGTQPQHF. For the CDR3, the DNA is TGTGCCAGCAGCTCCGGGACCCAGCCCCAGCATTTT. The full variable domain, its missing parts supplied by reference TRBV5-6 and TRBJ1-5, is DAGVTQSPTHLIKTRGQQVTLRCSPKSGHDTVSWYQQALGQGPQFIFQYYEEEERQRGNFPDRFSGHQFPNYSSELNVNALLLGDSALYLCASSSGTQPQHFGDGTRLSIL.

This clonotype showed up just a few times. V and J are TRBV7-9 and TRBJ2-1; no reliable D call. Germline-derived CDR1 and CDR2 are SEHNR and FQNEAQ (reference sequence). The germline V and J ends were trimmed by 2 bases and 3 bases, with 5 bases remaining between them. The CDR3 runs 13 residues. The CDR3 DNA reads TGTGCCAGCAGCTTAATTATCTACAATGAGCAGTTCTTC. Its protein product is CASSLIIYNEQFF.

Ten or more counts support this clonotype. The CDR3 loop reads CASSSGRNYEQYF. In DNA form, the CDR3 reads TGTGCCAGCAGCTCGGGACGGAACTACGAGCAGTACTTC. The chain employs TRBV5-4 and TRBJ2-7; D is perhaps TRBD1 or TRBD2 (5 bases each). Germline V gives CDR1 SGHNT, CDR2 YYREEE (reference sequence). This CDR3 contains 13 residues. V lost 3 bases to trimming and J lost 3 bases, with 10 bases between them.

V gene TRBV30 combines with J gene TRBJ2-3, with TRBD2 matching 7 bases. The trim removed 4 bases at V and 4 bases at J, leaving 8 bases unmatched. The CDR3 length is 14 residues. Germline-derived CDR1 and CDR2 are GTSNPN and SVGIG (reference sequence). CDR3 residues: CAWTRGGPPDTQYF. The CDR3 nucleotides read TGTGCCTGGACCCGGGGAGGGCCGCCAGATACGCAGTATTTT. Based on the CDR3 plus reference TRBV30 and TRBJ2-3, the full variable domain is SQTIHQWPATLVQPVGSPLSLECTVEGTSNPNLYWYRQAAGRGLQLLFYSVGIGQISSEVPQNLSASRPQDRQFILSSKKLLLSDSGFYLCAWTRGGPPDTQYFGPGTRLTVL.

This clonotype appeared a few times. The chain employs TRBV20-1 and TRBJ2-5, with TRBD2 matching 7 bases. The J segment lost 3 bases and the V segment lost 7 bases, leaving 5 bases of the junction unmatched. This CDR3 is 12 amino acids long. Germline V gene data show CDR1 as DFQATT and CDR2 as SNEGSKA (reference sequence). CDR3 loop: CSGLAEKETQYF. For the CDR3, the DNA is TGCAGTGGTCTAGCGGAAAAAGAGACCCAGTACTTC.

V is TRBV20-1 and J is TRBJ1-2; D uncertain. CDR1 is DFQATT and CDR2 is SNEGSKA in the germline V gene (reference sequence). Trimming cost V 0 bases and J 2 bases, with 13 bases left between them. This CDR3 is 15 amino acids long. This CDR3 is CSARDWRTRNYGYTF. DNA for the CDR3: TGCAGTGCTAGAGATTGGCGCACCCGAAACTATGGCTACACCTTC.

This clonotype was counted at least ten times. The rearrangement links TRBV28 to TRBJ1-5, with no clear D. CDR1 is MDHEN and CDR2 is SYDVKM in the germline V gene. V was cut by 3 bases and J by 6 bases, with 12 bases left in between. This CDR3 contains 14 residues. The CDR3 nucleotides are TGTGCCAGCAGTTTTCGGGGAAGTCTTCAGCCCCAGCATTTT. It codes for CASSFRGSLQPQHF. The variable domain in full, completed from reference TRBV28 and TRBJ1-5, reads DVKVTQSSRYLVKRTGEKVFLECVQDMDHENMFWYRQDPGLGLRLIYFSYDVKMKEKGDIPEGYSVSREKKERFSLILESASTNQTSMYLCASSFRGSLQPQHFGDGTRLSIL.

J is TRBJ2-5 and V is TRBV7-9, with D tentatively TRBD1 or TRBD2 (6 bases each). Trimming cost V 6 bases and J 2 bases, with 13 bases left between them. CDR1 and CDR2 from the germline V gene are SEHNR and FQNEAQ (reference sequence). The CDR3 extends over 14 amino acids. The CDR3 coding sequence is TGTGCCAGCAGACCGGAGGGGGGTCAAGAGACCCAGTACTTC. It is translated as CASRPEGGQETQYF.

This clonotype was seen ten or more times. V is TRBV29-1 and J is TRBJ2-5, with TRBD2 as a possible D gene (5 bases). CDR1 and CDR2 from the germline V gene are SQVTM and ANQGSEA. The CDR3 runs to 15 residues. V shed 0 bases and J shed 2 bases, with 13 bases lying between them. The chain's CDR3 is CSVEETRGLQETQYF. CDR3 coding DNA: TGCAGCGTTGAAGAAACTAGAGGCTTACAAGAGACCCAGTACTTC.

The table lists this clonotype with many counts. CDR3 sequence (DNA): TGCAGCGGGGGACAGACTTTGAACACTGAAGCTTTCTTT. Translated: CSGGQTLNTEAFF. This chain joins TRBV29-1 and TRBJ1-1; TRBD1 matches at 7 bases. V dropped 7 bases and J dropped 0; count of bases not matched to a gene: 5. The CDR3 runs 13 residues. Germline-derived CDR1 and CDR2 are SQVTM and ANQGSEA.

This clonotype was observed at least ten times. The J gene is TRBJ2-2, the V gene TRBV5-1; 11 bases match TRBD2. With V trimmed by 5 bases and J by 5 bases, 8 bases remained unmatched. Germline CDR1 reads SGHRS; CDR2 reads YFSETQ. The CDR3 extends over 16 amino acids. DNA of the CDR3: TGCGCCAGCAGTGATCTAGCGGGAGGTCCGACCGGGGAGCTGTTTTTT. Protein product: CASSDLAGGPTGELFF.

The rearrangement joins TRBV5-1 to TRBJ2-3; 9 nucleotides match TRBD2. The CDR3 extends over 16 amino acids. V was pared by 2 bases and J by 5 bases, with 9 bases of the junction left unmatched. Germline V gene lookup returns CDR1 SGHRS and CDR2 YFSETQ. In nucleotides, the CDR3 is TGCGCCAGCAGCTTCGCGGGAGGGCCGTTAAGAGATACGCAGTATTTT. Translation gives CASSFAGGPLRDTQYF.

This clonotype was recorded at least ten times. The chain is built from TRBV5-1 and TRBJ1-3; unclear D gene. Germline CDR1 is SGHRS and CDR2 is YFSETQ. The CDR3 is made up of 15 amino acids. V lost 0 bases, J lost 0 bases, and 7 bases lay in between. The CDR3 is CASSLGHNSGNTIYF. CDR3 nucleotide sequence: TGCGCCAGCAGCTTGGGACACAACTCTGGAAACACCATATATTTT.

The table lists this clonotype with a few counts. This chain connects TRBV27 to TRBJ2-7, with 9 bases matching TRBD2. Trimming took 3 bases from V and 4 from J; bases not matched to a gene: 16. The CDR3 runs to 18 residues. In germline, CDR1 is MNHEY, CDR2 SMNVEV (reference sequence). The CDR3 loop reads CASSFARSGSPGIYEQYF. Written as DNA, the CDR3 is TGTGCCAGCAGTTTCGCCCGTAGCGGGAGCCCCGGGATTTACGAGCAGTACTTC.

This clonotype was counted ten times or more. The chain employs TRBV16 and TRBJ2-4; the D gene is possibly TRBD1 (6 bases). The V and J ends lost 4 bases and 10 bases respectively, with 11 bases between them. Germline V gene lookup returns CDR1 KGHSY and CDR2 FQNENV. This CDR3 is 12 amino acids long. CDR3 in amino acids: CASSPDSPIQYF. CDR3 sequence (DNA): TGTGCCAGCAGCCCGGACAGTCCGATTCAGTACTTC.